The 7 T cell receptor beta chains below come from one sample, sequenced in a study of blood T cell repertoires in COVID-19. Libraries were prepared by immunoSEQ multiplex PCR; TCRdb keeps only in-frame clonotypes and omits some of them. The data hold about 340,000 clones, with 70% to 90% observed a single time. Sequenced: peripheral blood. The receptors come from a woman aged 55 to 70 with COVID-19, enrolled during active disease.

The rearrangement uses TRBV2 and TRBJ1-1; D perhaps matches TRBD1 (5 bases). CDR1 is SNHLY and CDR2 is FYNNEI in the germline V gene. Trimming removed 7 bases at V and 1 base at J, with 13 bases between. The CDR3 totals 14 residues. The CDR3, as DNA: TGTGCCAGCACCTTGACAGCACCGAACACTGAAGCTTTCTTT. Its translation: CASTLTAPNTEAFF.

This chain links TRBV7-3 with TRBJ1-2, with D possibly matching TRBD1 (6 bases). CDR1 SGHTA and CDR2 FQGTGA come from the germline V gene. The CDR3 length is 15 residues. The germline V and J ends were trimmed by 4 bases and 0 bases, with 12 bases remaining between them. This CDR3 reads CASSSHGTTNYGYTF. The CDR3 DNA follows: TGTGCCAGCAGCTCCCATGGGACAACTAACTATGGCTACACCTTC.

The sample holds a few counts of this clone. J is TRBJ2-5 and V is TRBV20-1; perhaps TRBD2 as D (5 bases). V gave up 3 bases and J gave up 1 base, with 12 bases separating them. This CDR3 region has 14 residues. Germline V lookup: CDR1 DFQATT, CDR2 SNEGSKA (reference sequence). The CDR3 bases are TGCAGTGCTAGTATGTCGCTAGCCCAAGAGACCCAGTACTTC. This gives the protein CSASMSLAQETQYF.

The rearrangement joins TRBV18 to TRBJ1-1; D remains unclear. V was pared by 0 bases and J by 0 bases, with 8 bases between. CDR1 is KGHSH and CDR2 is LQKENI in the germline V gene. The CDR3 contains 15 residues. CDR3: CASSPPVRMNTEAFF. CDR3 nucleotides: TGTGCCAGCTCACCACCGGTCAGGATGAACACTGAAGCTTTCTTT.

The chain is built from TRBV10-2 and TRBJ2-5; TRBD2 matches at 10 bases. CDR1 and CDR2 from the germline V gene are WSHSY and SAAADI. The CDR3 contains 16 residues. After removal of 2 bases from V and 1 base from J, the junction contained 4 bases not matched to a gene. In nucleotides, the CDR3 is TGCGCCAGCAGTGAGGTCCTAGCGGGGGCCCAAGAGACCCAGTACTTC. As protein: CASSEVLAGAQETQYF.

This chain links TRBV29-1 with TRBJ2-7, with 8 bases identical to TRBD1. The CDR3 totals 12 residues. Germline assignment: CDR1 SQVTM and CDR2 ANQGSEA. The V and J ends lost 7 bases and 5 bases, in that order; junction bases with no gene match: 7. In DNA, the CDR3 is TGCAGCGCTGACAGGGGTAGCGACGAGCAGTACTTC. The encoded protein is CSADRGSDEQYF.

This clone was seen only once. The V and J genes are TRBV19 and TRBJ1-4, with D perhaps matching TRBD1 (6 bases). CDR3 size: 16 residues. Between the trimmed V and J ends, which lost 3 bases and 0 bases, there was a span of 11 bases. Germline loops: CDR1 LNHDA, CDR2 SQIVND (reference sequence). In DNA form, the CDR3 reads TGTGCCAGTAGTATGCTCTGGACAGCAACTAATGAAAAACTGTTTTTT. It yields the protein CASSMLWTATNEKLFF.